Here is one T cell receptor beta chain with its context. Its specificity is not known. Repertoires were generated with immunoSEQ multiplex PCR, while TCRdb's copy carries only in-frame clones and drops some. This sample has about 25,000 clones, with 80% to 95% found just once. The CDR3 sequence is 13 residues long. The germline gives CDR1 MNHNS, CDR2 SASEGT. Between the trimmed V and J ends, which lost 1 base and 4 bases, there was a span of 5 bases. This specimen comes from a study of T cells in localized non-small cell lung cancer. Findings of the study overall: Uninvolved adjacent lung showed peak T cell clonality, exceeding tumor. It remains possible that heterogeneity exists, since only one tumor region was sequenced. Adjacent lung was found to contain a median around 58 of the top 100 tumor clones. Higher T cell density in the blood was associated with longer overall survival, whereas higher adjacent-lung clonality associated with shorter survival.

This specimen consisted of peripheral blood, obtained before any cancer treatment. This chain joins TRBV6-1 and TRBJ1-5; D call uncertain. The TCR originated in a woman between 35 and 75 years old with stage I lung adenocarcinoma. In nucleotides, the CDR3 is TGTGCCAGCAGTGAAGATAGGAATCAGCCCCAGCATTTT. Encoded protein: CASSEDRNQPQHF.